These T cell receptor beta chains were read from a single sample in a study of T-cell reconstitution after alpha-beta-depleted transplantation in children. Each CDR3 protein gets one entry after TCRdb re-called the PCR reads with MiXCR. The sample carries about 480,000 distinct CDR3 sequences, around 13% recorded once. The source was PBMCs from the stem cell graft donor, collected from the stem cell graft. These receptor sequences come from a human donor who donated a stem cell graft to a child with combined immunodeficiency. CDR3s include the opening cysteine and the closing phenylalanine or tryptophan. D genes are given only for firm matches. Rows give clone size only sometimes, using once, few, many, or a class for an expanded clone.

CDR3aa: CAISESDRGINIQYF
CDR3nt: TGTGCCATCAGTGAGTCCGACAGGGGCATCAACATTCAGTACTTC
abundance: many
v_gene: TRBV10-3
j_gene: TRBJ2-4
d_gene: TRBD1

CDR3aa: CASSYSLGSPLHF
CDR3nt: TGTGCCAGCAGTTACTCGTTAGGGTCACCCCTCCACTTT
abundance: -
v_gene: TRBV6-6
j_gene: TRBJ1-6
d_gene: -

CDR3aa: CASSLSDRGLADTQYF
CDR3nt: TGTGCCAGCAGTTTATCGGACAGGGGGCTGGCGGATACGCAGTATTTT
abundance: few
v_gene: TRBV27
j_gene: TRBJ2-3
d_gene: TRBD1

CDR3aa: CASSLGTGASGANVLTF
CDR3nt: TGTGCCAGCAGCTTAGGGACAGGGGCCTCTGGGGCCAACGTCCTGACTTTC
abundance: -
v_gene: TRBV11-1
j_gene: TRBJ2-6
d_gene: TRBD1

CDR3aa: CASRATGTSGKNNEQFF
CDR3nt: TGTGCCAGCAGGGCAACCGGGACTAGCGGAAAAAACAATGAGCAGTTCTTC
abundance: -
v_gene: TRBV6-2/TRBV6-3
j_gene: TRBJ2-1
d_gene: TRBD2

CDR3aa: CASSPLVPGREQYF
CDR3nt: TGTGCCAGCAGCCCCTTAGTCCCAGGGCGCGAGCAGTACTTC
abundance: -
v_gene: TRBV9
j_gene: TRBJ2-7
d_gene: -

CDR3aa: CASSWRAGRGEAFF
CDR3nt: TGTGCCAGCAGCTGGAGGGCGGGTCGGGGTGAAGCTTTCTTT
abundance: many
v_gene: TRBV6-1
j_gene: TRBJ1-1
d_gene: -

CDR3aa: CASSQAGTPYNEQFF
CDR3nt: TGCGCCAGCAGCCAAGCCGGGACACCATACAATGAGCAGTTCTTC
abundance: -
v_gene: TRBV4-3
j_gene: TRBJ2-1
d_gene: -

CDR3aa: CATLDSRPYEQYF
CDR3nt: TGTGCCACCCTGGACAGTCGACCCTACGAGCAGTACTTC
abundance: -
v_gene: TRBV28
j_gene: TRBJ2-7
d_gene: -

CDR3aa: CASSLDLGPSSDTQYF
CDR3nt: TGCGCCAGCAGCTTGGACCTAGGACCTTCCTCAGATACGCAGTATTTT
abundance: -
v_gene: TRBV5-1
j_gene: TRBJ2-3
d_gene: -

CDR3aa: CSVTSQANTEAFF
CDR3nt: TGCAGCGTCACCAGTCAGGCGAACACTGAAGCTTTCTTT
abundance: few
v_gene: TRBV29-1
j_gene: TRBJ1-1
d_gene: -

CDR3aa: CASSPRIDEVNTEAFF
CDR3nt: TGTGCCAGCAGCCCTAGAATAGACGAGGTGAACACTGAAGCTTTCTTT
abundance: few
v_gene: TRBV12-3/TRBV12-4
j_gene: TRBJ1-1
d_gene: -

CDR3aa: CASSPGLAGLTDTQYF
CDR3nt: TGTGCCAGCAGTCCGGGACTAGCGGGGCTCACAGATACGCAGTATTTT
abundance: many
v_gene: TRBV6-5
j_gene: TRBJ2-3
d_gene: TRBD2

CDR3aa: CASSWAEETQYF
CDR3nt: TGTGCCAGCAGTTGGGCAGAAGAGACCCAGTACTTC
abundance: -
v_gene: TRBV12-3/TRBV12-4
j_gene: TRBJ2-5
d_gene: -

CDR3aa: CASASPNTGELFF
CDR3nt: TGTGCCAGCGCGTCGCCGAACACCGGGGAGCTGTTTTTT
abundance: many
v_gene: TRBV7-3
j_gene: TRBJ2-2
d_gene: -

CDR3aa: CSVEPGTANTGELFF
CDR3nt: TGCAGCGTTGAGCCCGGGACAGCGAACACCGGGGAGCTGTTTTTT
abundance: few
v_gene: TRBV29-1
j_gene: TRBJ2-2
d_gene: TRBD1

CDR3aa: CASSPGGTPSFGGELFF
CDR3nt: TGTGCCAGCAGCCCTGGGGGGACACCAAGCTTCGGCGGGGAGCTGTTTTTT
abundance: -
v_gene: TRBV9
j_gene: TRBJ2-2
d_gene: -

CDR3aa: CASSPLPAGNTEAFF
CDR3nt: TGTGCCAGCAGTCCCTTACCGGCAGGGAACACTGAAGCTTTCTTT
abundance: few
v_gene: TRBV12-3/TRBV12-4
j_gene: TRBJ1-1
d_gene: -

CDR3aa: CASSQDRWGEIQETQYF
CDR3nt: TGTGCCAGCAGCCAAGATCGGTGGGGGGAGATCCAAGAGACCCAGTACTTC
abundance: few
v_gene: TRBV14
j_gene: TRBJ2-5
d_gene: -

CDR3aa: CASSLTGPENEQFF
CDR3nt: TGTGCCAGCAGTTTGACAGGACCGGAGAATGAGCAGTTCTTC
abundance: few
v_gene: TRBV12-3/TRBV12-4
j_gene: TRBJ2-1
d_gene: -

CDR3aa: CASSFGTGGRGYTF
CDR3nt: TGCGCCAGCAGCTTCGGGACAGGGGGCCGAGGCTACACCTTC
abundance: -
v_gene: TRBV5-1
j_gene: TRBJ1-2
d_gene: TRBD1

CDR3aa: CASRDNEKLFF
CDR3nt: TGTGCCAGCAGGGATAATGAAAAACTGTTTTTT
abundance: many
v_gene: TRBV28
j_gene: TRBJ1-4
d_gene: -